This entry lists 15 T cell receptor beta chains sequenced from one sample in a study of blood T cell repertoires in COVID-19. Clones were read by immunoSEQ multiplex PCR, and TCRdb kept only the in-frame ones, dropping some. The table shows 150,000 to 200,000 clones, with approximately 80% occurring only once. Sequencing input: PBMCs or T cells enriched from blood (not recorded which). The receptors derive from a man between 60 and 75 years old who had been exposed to COVID-19.

The rearrangement joins TRBV24-1 to TRBJ2-1, with D maybe TRBD1 (5 bases). The germline V and J ends were trimmed by 4 bases and 9 bases, with 21 bases remaining between them. The CDR3 length is 16 residues. Germline CDR1 KGHDR, CDR2 SFDVKD. CDR3 loop: CATSDQFSREEGEQFF. The CDR3 DNA is TGTGCCACCAGTGACCAATTTTCCAGGGAAGAAGGTGAGCAGTTCTTC.

The sample holds one count of this clone. Other DNA sequences in this sample translate to the same CDR3. The chain combines TRBV19 with TRBJ2-7, with 11 bases fitting TRBD2. From germline, CDR1 is LNHDA and CDR2 SQIVND (reference sequence). J lost 7 bases, V lost 3 bases, and 8 bases had no gene match. The CDR3 is 15 residues long. In DNA form, the CDR3 reads TGTGCCAGTAGTATCTCTAGCGGGAGGCCGGGGGAGCAGTACTTC. Protein sequence: CASSISSGRPGEQYF.

The genes are TRBV29-1 and TRBJ2-2, with a weak D call TRBD2 (5 bases). There are 13 residues in the CDR3. The germline gives CDR1 SQVTM, CDR2 ANQGSEA. The V and J ends lost 3 bases and 1 base respectively, with 6 bases between them. CDR3 protein: CSVDGENTGELFF. The CDR3 DNA reads as TGCAGCGTTGACGGGGAGAACACCGGGGAGCTGTTTTTT.

CDR3 in DNA: TGTGCCAGCAGCTTAGAGGGACAGGGGGCAGGGACTGAAGCTTTCTTT. Amino acids: CASSLEGQGAGTEAFF. The chain carries TRBV7-7 and TRBJ1-1; 12 bases fit TRBD1. The germline CDR1 and CDR2 sequences are SSHAT and FNYEAQ (reference sequence). The V and J ends lost 1 base and 5 bases, in that order; junction bases with no gene match: 5. The CDR3 contains 16 residues. Together with reference TRBV7-7 and TRBJ1-1, the CDR3 gives the full variable domain: GAGVSQSPRYKVTKRGQDVTLRCDPISSHATLYWYQQALGQGPEFLTYFNYEAQPDKSGLPSDRFSAERPEGSISTLTIQRTEQRDSAMYRCASSLEGQGAGTEAFFGQGTRLTVV.

This sequence joins TRBV11-2 and TRBJ1-2, with D unresolved. This CDR3 comprises 12 residues. Deletions cut 1 base from V and 3 bases from J, with 3 bases between. Germline assignment: CDR1 SGHAT and CDR2 FQNNGV. Here the CDR3 reads CASSLAYYGYTF. The CDR3 bases are TGTGCCAGCAGCTTAGCTTACTATGGCTACACCTTC.

J is TRBJ2-1 and V is TRBV10-3, with TRBD2 matching over 14 bases. Germline V lookup: CDR1 ENHRY, CDR2 SYGVKD. The V and J ends lost 7 bases and 10 bases, in that order; junction bases with no gene match: 9. The CDR3 is made up of 15 amino acids. CDR3 coding DNA: TGTGCCATCACCGAGGGACTAGCGGGAGCGGGGGAGCAGTTCTTC. This gives the protein CAITEGLAGAGEQFF.

CDR3 in amino acids: CASAGHHEQYF. DNA for the CDR3: TGTGCCAGCGCCGGACACCACGAGCAGTACTTC. J is TRBJ2-7 and V is TRBV6-6, with a tentative D call TRBD1 (5 bases). Trimming removed 8 bases from V and 5 bases from J, with 10 bases in between. Per germline, CDR1 MNHNY and CDR2 SVGAGI (reference sequence). This CDR3 is 11 amino acids long.

The V and J genes are TRBV7-2 and TRBJ2-1; the D gene is possibly TRBD2 (5 bases). Per the germline V gene, CDR1 is SGHTA and CDR2 is FQGNSA. This CDR3 has 14 amino acids. Between the trimmed V and J ends, which lost 5 bases and 8 bases, there was a span of 16 bases. CDR3 sequence reads: CASSPSRWGDEQFF. The CDR3 coding sequence is TGTGCCAGCAGCCCGAGCCGGTGGGGAGATGAGCAGTTCTTC.

The chain carries TRBV29-1 and TRBJ1-1, with D hard to call. This CDR3 has 11 amino acids. The germline CDR1 and CDR2 sequences are SQVTM and ANQGSEA. V lost 6 bases and J lost 4, with 9 bases in between. Written as DNA, the CDR3 is TGCAGCGTCCAAGGGAGCACTGAAGCTTTCTTT. The encoded protein is CSVQGSTEAFF.

This chain uses TRBV5-1 with TRBJ2-2; TRBD2 matches at 7 bases. Germline CDR1 reads SGHRS; CDR2 reads YFSETQ. This CDR3 comprises 14 residues. The trim removed 4 bases at V and 6 bases at J, leaving 6 bases unmatched. CDR3 residues: CASSQVAGAGELFF. CDR3 nucleotide sequence: TGCGCCAGCAGCCAAGTCGCGGGGGCCGGGGAGCTGTTTTTT.

The genes are TRBV5-1 and TRBJ2-4, with 10 bases that match TRBD2. After removal of 3 bases from V and 9 bases from J, the junction contained 12 bases not matched to a gene. This CDR3 has 16 residues. CDR1 SGHRS and CDR2 YFSETQ come from the germline V gene. The CDR3 DNA is TGCGCCAGCAGCTCCACCGCCCGGACTAGCGGCGTCATTCAGTACTTC. It specifies CASSSTARTSGVIQYF.

Written as DNA, the CDR3 is TGTGCCAGCAGCCCCCCCGGGGATGAGCAGTTCTTC. It yields the protein CASSPPGDEQFF. The V call is TRBV7-3, the J call TRBJ2-1, with a possible D match to TRBD2 (5 bases). Germline CDR1 SGHTA, CDR2 FQGTGA. The CDR3 loop spans 12 amino acids. Trimming shortened V by 5 bases and J by 8 bases, and 10 bases separated the two germline ends.

V usage is TRBV6-5 and J usage is TRBJ1-6; D is ambiguous. Germline V lookup: CDR1 MNHEY, CDR2 SVGAGI. The CDR3 is 14 residues long. V lost 0 bases and J lost 10, with 10 bases in between. As DNA, the CDR3 is TGTGCCAGCAGTTACTCGGGCGGGAACTCACCCCTCCACTTT. Its translation is CASSYSGGNSPLHF.

CDR3 region: CASSPLGGSNTEAFF. The CDR3 nucleotides read TGCGCCAGCAGCCCTCTGGGGGGATCGAACACTGAAGCTTTCTTT. The chain employs TRBV5-1 and TRBJ1-1; D is possibly TRBD1 (5 bases). This CDR3 spans 15 amino acids. V lost 4 bases and J 1 base, leaving 14 bases between the germline ends. Germline lookup yields CDR1 SGHRS and CDR2 YFSETQ.

This clone was recorded once. The CDR3 coding sequence is TGTGCCAGCAGCTCGGAGGTGGGCAATGAGCAGTTCTTC. Translated, it gives CASSSEVGNEQFF. The rearrangement joins TRBV5-4 to TRBJ2-1, with D tentatively TRBD2 (5 bases). Germline V CDR1 and CDR2: SGHNT, YYREEE (reference sequence). This CDR3 has 13 residues. The V end was cut by 3 bases, the J end by 6 bases, with 10 bases between.